The 21 T cell receptor beta chains below were found in one sample sequenced in a study of cytomegalovirus exposure and HLA in healthy donors. The primer mix had 60 Vbeta and 13 Jbeta primers. Using immunoSEQ multiplex PCR, the repertoire was profiled, and TCRdb retains in-frame clones only, with some absent. The sample yields approximately 80,000 clones, 70% to 75% seen once. Sequencing was performed on PBMCs. The receptors stem from a man aged 60 to 75 in good health and CMV-seronegative.

The chain recombines TRBV11-2 with TRBJ2-1, with a weak D call TRBD1 (5 bases). The CDR3 contains 16 residues. The V end was cut by 2 bases, the J end by 0 bases, with 11 bases between. Germline V gene data show CDR1 as SGHAT and CDR2 as FQNNGV. The CDR3 DNA sequence: TGTGCCAGCAGCTTAAGGGGAATTAGCTCCTACAATGAGCAGTTCTTC. Translation: CASSLRGISSYNEQFF.

The chain recombines TRBV6-1 with TRBJ2-2, with 10 positions matching TRBD1. Germline values: CDR1 MNHNS, CDR2 SASEGT. The J segment lost 5 bases and the V segment lost 2 bases, leaving 8 bases of the junction unmatched. The CDR3 length is 17 residues. CDR3 DNA: TGTGCCAGCAGTGAAAGAAGGGACAGGGGAGGAACCGGGGAGCTGTTTTTT. It codes for CASSERRDRGGTGELFF.

The chain is built from TRBV9 and TRBJ2-3, with TRBD2 matching 8 bases. V lost 0 bases, J lost 5 bases, and 8 bases stayed unmatched. The CDR3 extends over 16 amino acids. The germline CDR1 and CDR2 sequences are SGDLS and YYNGEE. The CDR3 coding sequence is TGTGCCAGCAGCGTAGTTCCAGCGGGGGCGGGAGATACGCAGTATTTT. This gives the protein CASSVVPAGAGDTQYF.

The V and J genes are TRBV27 and TRBJ2-7, with D possibly TRBD1 on 6 matching bases. Germline-derived CDR1 and CDR2 are MNHEY and SMNVEV (reference sequence). This CDR3 is built from 15 residues. The germline V and J ends were trimmed by 4 bases and 0 bases, with 13 bases remaining between them. CDR3 sequence (DNA): TGTGCCAGCAGTTCAGGGGCAGCACCCTCCTACGAGCAGTACTTC. It codes for CASSSGAAPSYEQYF.

The genes are TRBV15 and TRBJ2-3; 8 positions agree with TRBD2. The germline V gene has CDR1 LNHNV and CDR2 YYDKDF (reference sequence). V was clipped by 3 bases and J by 7 bases; unmatched bases: 9. The CDR3 loop spans 15 amino acids. This CDR3 reads CATSRDSGGGHTQYF. The CDR3 coding sequence is TGTGCCACCAGCAGGGACAGCGGGGGTGGCCATACGCAGTATTTT.

Only a few counts were recorded for this clone. Relative to the germline gene, one junction end is altered; a read error may explain this. This chain joins TRBV30 and TRBJ2-7, with 14 bases fitting TRBD2. Germline V gives CDR1 GTSNPN, CDR2 SVGIG (reference sequence). The CDR3 contains 12 residues. CDR3 amino acids: CAWSTGTSGRSF. The CDR3 nucleotides read TGTGCCTGGAGTACTGGGACTAGCGGGAGATCCTTC. The entire variable domain, with the rest obtained from reference TRBV30 and TRBJ2-7, is as follows: SQTIHQWPATLVQPVGSPLSLECTVEGTSNPNLYWYRQAAGRGLQLLFYSVGIGQISSEVPQNLSASRPQDRQFILSSKKLLLSDSGFYLCAWSTGTSGRSFGPGTRLTVT.

The chain combines TRBV6-5 with TRBJ1-3; no definite D call. Germline lookup yields CDR1 MNHEY and CDR2 SVGAGI. The length of the CDR3 is 10 residues. The CDR3 here is CPYPGDTIYF. In nucleotides, the CDR3 is TGTCCGTATCCGGGTGACACCATATATTTT.

V gene TRBV6-6 combines with J gene TRBJ1-2, with 9 bases aligning to TRBD1. V trimming: 6 bases; J trimming: 5 bases; junction bases outside the gene matches: 13. The CDR3 covers 16 residues. Germline assignment: CDR1 MNHNY and CDR2 SVGAGI (reference sequence). For the CDR3, the DNA is TGTGCCAGCAGATACAGGGGGCGAACCCTTGGGTATGGCTACACCTTC. It is translated as CASRYRGRTLGYGYTF.

Concerning this clone itself: Relative to the germline gene, one junction end is altered; a read error may explain this. The chain has TRBV7-9 and TRBJ1-5; TRBD1 matches 8 bases. The germline CDR1 and CDR2 sequences are SEHNR and FQNEAQ (reference sequence). The CDR3 is 18 residues long. The CDR3 is CSSSPRDRTKDSNQPQHF. CDR3 DNA sequence: TGTTCCAGCAGCCCAAGGGACAGGACTAAGGATAGCAATCAGCCCCAGCATTTT.

Details on this clone: At one end the junction does not follow the germline gene, possibly because of a read error. The chain links TRBV7-9 to TRBJ2-4; 12 bases map to TRBD2. This CDR3 contains 17 residues. In germline, CDR1 is SEHNR, CDR2 FQNEAQ (reference sequence). The CDR3 here is CSSSLATSGGGKNIQYF. The CDR3 DNA is TGTTCCAGCAGCTTGGCGACTAGCGGGGGAGGAAAAAACATTCAGTACTTC.

The chain combines TRBV9 with TRBJ2-1, with D perhaps matching TRBD1 (6 bases). Trimming shortened V by 2 bases and J by 2 bases, and 8 bases separated the two germline ends. The CDR3 is 14 amino acids. CDR1 SGDLS and CDR2 YYNGEE come from the germline V gene. The CDR3 DNA reads as TGTGCCAGCAGCGTCGGGACAACCTACAATGAGCAGTTCTTC. Amino acids: CASSVGTTYNEQFF.

The rearrangement joins TRBV11-3 to TRBJ1-1, with D unclear. Germline lookup yields CDR1 SGHNT and CDR2 YENEEA. The ends were cut back, 1 base at V and 7 bases at J, with 13 bases in the middle. This CDR3 has 14 amino acids. CDR3 DNA sequence: TGTGCCAGCAGCTTAGCACCCTCGGGAAGTGAAGCTTTCTTT. Amino acid sequence: CASSLAPSGSEAFF.

This chain joins TRBV12-5 and TRBJ2-3; the D is unclear. The CDR3 length is 13 residues. The germline V and J ends were trimmed by 3 bases and 1 base, with 5 bases remaining between them. The V gene's germline CDR1 is LGHNT and CDR2 FRNRAP. CDR3: CASGFSGTDTQYF. The CDR3, as DNA: TGTGCTAGTGGTTTTTCCGGCACAGATACGCAGTATTTT.

V gene TRBV6-5 combines with J gene TRBJ2-5; 11 nucleotides align to TRBD1. CDR3 length: 14 residues. Germline V CDR1 and CDR2: MNHEY, SVGAGI. With 6 bases clipped from V and 2 bases from J, the junction kept 2 bases outside the gene matches. The CDR3 region is CASRRDRGQETQYF. The CDR3 nucleotides are TGTGCCAGCAGAAGGGACAGGGGGCAAGAGACCCAGTACTTC.

The rearrangement links TRBV27 to TRBJ2-7; no reliable D call. Per germline, CDR1 MNHEY and CDR2 SMNVEV (reference sequence). Trimming pared 2 bases from V and 0 bases from J, leaving 5 bases between. The CDR3 runs to 13 residues. The CDR3 DNA sequence: TGTGCCAGCAGTTTACACAGCTCCTACGAGCAGTACTTC. Its translation: CASSLHSSYEQYF.

The chain links TRBV6-5 to TRBJ2-5, with TRBD2 matching over 11 bases. The germline V gene has CDR1 MNHEY and CDR2 SVGAGI. This CDR3 spans 16 amino acids. After removal of 0 bases from V and 5 bases from J, the junction contained 5 bases not matched to a gene. The CDR3 reads CASSYSGSGGAETQYF. As DNA, the CDR3 is TGTGCCAGCAGTTACTCGGGTAGCGGGGGGGCGGAGACCCAGTACTTC.

The rearrangement links TRBV5-5 to TRBJ2-2; 8 nucleotides agree with TRBD1. Germline loops: CDR1 SGHKS, CDR2 YYEKEE (reference sequence). The length of the CDR3 is 15 residues. Losses at the gene ends were 4 bases for V and 4 bases for J; bases not matched to a gene: 6. This CDR3 is CASSLTGVRTGELFF. CDR3 DNA: TGTGCCAGCAGCCTGACAGGGGTTCGCACCGGGGAGCTGTTTTTT.

V gene TRBV7-3 combines with J gene TRBJ2-5; D perhaps matches TRBD2 (5 bases). Per germline, CDR1 SGHTA and CDR2 FQGTGA. The CDR3 runs 13 residues. The V gene lost 7 bases and the J gene lost 5 bases, with 14 bases spanning the gap. This CDR3 is CASIRSGEETQYF. DNA for the CDR3: TGTGCCAGCATCCGTTCCGGGGAGGAGACCCAGTACTTC.

This chain joins TRBV18 and TRBJ2-7; 8 nucleotides align to TRBD1. Germline CDR1 reads KGHSH; CDR2 reads LQKENI. The CDR3 has 15 amino acids. With 1 base clipped from V and 6 bases from J, the junction kept 8 bases outside the gene matches. CDR3 nucleotides: TGTGCCAGCTCACCACTCCCGGACAGGGATGTCGAGCAGTACTTC. Its translation is CASSPLPDRDVEQYF.

This clone was seen only once. This rearrangement joins TRBV9 to TRBJ2-7; D possibly corresponds to TRBD1 (6 bases). The CDR3 loop spans 18 amino acids. Trimming pared 0 bases from V and 2 bases from J, leaving 21 bases between. Germline CDR1 SGDLS, CDR2 YYNGEE. Here the CDR3 DNA reads TGTGCCAGCAGCGTAGGGGAACAGGGATGGGGGATTGCCTACGAGCAGTACTTC. This gives the protein CASSVGEQGWGIAYEQYF. The entire variable domain, with the rest obtained from reference TRBV9 and TRBJ2-7, is as follows: DSGVTQTPKHLITATGQRVTLRCSPRSGDLSVYWYQQSLDQGLQFLIQYYNGEERAKGNILERFSAQQFPDLHSELNLSSLELGDSALYFCASSVGEQGWGIAYEQYFGPGTRLTVT.

The chain has TRBV9 and TRBJ1-6; D call uncertain. CDR1 is SGDLS, CDR2 YYNGEE, per germline. V lost 3 bases and J lost 7, with 8 bases in between. CDR3 length: 13 amino acids. The CDR3 region is CASSELPNSPLHF. The CDR3 DNA follows: TGTGCCAGCAGCGAGCTCCCAAATTCACCCCTCCACTTT.